This T cell receptor (beta chain) was sequenced during a study of blood T cells in healthy people across ages. Study-level findings and limits: Both naive CD4+ cell counts and diversity were greater in long-lived donors than in aged donors.

This clonotype was found a few times. Its antigen is still unknown. Germline assignment: CDR1 SGHTA and CDR2 FQGNSA. Unmatched junction bases numbered 4, after V lost 2 bases and J lost 7 bases. This CDR3 contains 15 residues. Then a second PCR, running about 7 to 11 cycles, was carried out with a sample-barcoded 5' primer and a J-beta primer mix. MiXCR, run by TCRdb on the 5' RACE reads, gives a single entry per CDR3 protein. The table records 760,000 or so distinct CDR3 sequences, 25% of them present only once. These sequences were also reported in another study, on T cells of mothers and their children. That paper adds: In unrelated and related pairs, TCR recombination output is shaped in a similar way by thymic selection.

Sample: blood. V gene TRBV7-2 combines with J gene TRBJ2-3; 12 bases fit TRBD1. This receptor was obtained from a boy aged 5-17 years in good health. In nucleotides, the CDR3 is TGTGCCAGCAGCTTAACGGGACAGGGGGCAAATACGCAGTATTTT. It encodes CASSLTGQGANTQYF.